This note documents a single T cell receptor (beta chain) sequence. Its specificity is unknown. This record comes from a study of T cell responses to AZD1222 COVID-19 vaccine. V shed 2 bases and J shed 0 bases, with 16 bases lying between them. The length of the CDR3 is 18 residues. CDR1 is SGHTA and CDR2 is FQGNSA in the germline V gene. The data were produced by immunoSEQ multiplex PCR, yet TCRdb's version contains in-frame clones alone and is incomplete. The sample shows 95,000 to 150,000 clones, 70% to 90% of them seen only once. Study observations and caveats: Clonal diversity was possibly underestimated, and the donors were mostly white British, with more females. Recipients of two AZD1222 doses showed rising Spike-specific TCR breadth and depth. Nearly half of spike-specific TCRs reportedly go after variant regions that carry no mutations.

The receptor's source is an adult in good health. The material sequenced was peripheral blood, taken on day 0 of AZD1222 vaccination. The chain couples TRBV7-2 to TRBJ1-4; D is undetermined. Here the CDR3 reads CASSLTARTHPTNEKLFF. CDR3 DNA: TGTGCCAGCAGCTTAACCGCACGGACCCATCCAACTAATGAAAAACTGTTTTTT.